This entry lists 12 T cell receptor beta chains sequenced from one sample in a study of T cell responses to AZD1222 COVID-19 vaccine. Generated by immunoSEQ multiplex PCR, the TCRdb table keeps only in-frame clones and is missing some. The sample shows roughly 150,000 clones, 80% to 95% of them seen only once. The sample was peripheral blood, taken 28 days after the second AZD1222 dose. Receptors were obtained from an adult who received the AZD1222 COVID-19 vaccine.

V and J are TRBV6-1 and TRBJ2-7, with a weak D call TRBD1 (5 bases). The CDR3 runs to 14 residues. The germline gives CDR1 MNHNS, CDR2 SASEGT. V was pared by 3 bases and J by 0 bases, with 9 bases between. For the CDR3, the DNA is TGTGCCAGCAGTGAGGTGGACACCTCCTACGAGCAGTACTTC. Its translation is CASSEVDTSYEQYF.

This clone was picked up a small number of times. J is TRBJ2-7 and V is TRBV7-8; D unresolved. The CDR3 runs to 15 residues. Germline CDR1 and CDR2: SGHVS and FQNEAQ. Trimming pared 5 bases from V and 0 bases from J, leaving 14 bases between. The CDR3 region is CASSRAAGSSYEQYF. The DNA for the CDR3 is TGTGCCAGCAGCCGCGCAGCTGGTTCCTCCTACGAGCAGTACTTC.

A few counts support this clone. The CDR3 DNA sequence: TGTGCCAGCAGCCCCGACAGGCCTGCTGGGGCCAACGTCCTGACTTTC. It yields the protein CASSPDRPAGANVLTF. The V call is TRBV7-7, the J call TRBJ2-6; tentatively, D is TRBD1 (6 bases). The V gene lost 5 bases and the J gene lost 2 bases, with 13 bases spanning the gap. The CDR3 consists of 16 residues. Germline lookup yields CDR1 SSHAT and CDR2 FNYEAQ (reference sequence).

CDR3 protein: CASRIDRGRYYEQYF. As DNA, the CDR3 is TGTGCCAGCAGGATTGACAGGGGGAGGTACTACGAGCAGTACTTC. The chain has TRBV7-2 and TRBJ2-7; 9 nucleotides align to TRBD1. Germline CDR1 SGHTA, CDR2 FQGNSA. The length of the CDR3 is 15 residues. The V segment lost 6 bases and the J segment 3 bases; nucleotides outside the gene matches: 9.

This chain links TRBV5-1 with TRBJ1-2, with 8 bases that match TRBD1. This CDR3 is 14 amino acids long. J gave up 6 bases and V 4 bases, and 8 bases lay outside the gene matches. The germline CDR1 and CDR2 sequences are SGHRS and YFSETQ. The CDR3: CASSPGDRNDGYTF. Written as DNA, the CDR3 is TGCGCCAGCAGCCCAGGGGACAGGAATGATGGCTACACCTTC.

V gene TRBV6-2 or TRBV6-3 combines with J gene TRBJ1-5; D perhaps matches TRBD1 (6 bases). The CDR3 sequence is 19 residues long. Trimming stripped 6 bases from V and 0 bases from J, with 24 bases between. Germline lookup yields CDR1 MNHEY and CDR2 SVGEGT. DNA for the CDR3: TGTGCCAGCAGCCGGATCGTACAGGGAGGCCAGAATAGCAATCAGCCCCAGCATTTT. Translating gives CASSRIVQGGQNSNQPQHF.

The chain is built from TRBV12-3 or TRBV12-4 and TRBJ2-7; D tentatively reads TRBD1 or TRBD2 (5 bases each). Trimming took off 7 bases at V and 9 bases at J, with 19 bases between the two ends. CDR3 length: 13 residues. CDR3 sequence reads: CASKRDLSTLQYF. The DNA of the CDR3 is TGTGCCAGCAAACGGGACCTGAGTACCCTGCAGTACTTC.

This clone was detected once. The rearrangement uses TRBV7-9 and TRBJ2-2, with 7 bases that match TRBD1. The CDR3 is made up of 17 amino acids. The germline gives CDR1 SEHNR, CDR2 FQNEAQ (reference sequence). J gave up 0 bases and V 5 bases, and 9 bases lay outside the gene matches. DNA for the CDR3: TGTGCCAGCAGCCCCCGGGACAGCGCCCCGAACACCGGGGAGCTGTTTTTT. As protein: CASSPRDSAPNTGELFF.

The chain is built from TRBV6-5 and TRBJ1-3; D is unclear. V was trimmed by 6 bases and J by 0 bases, leaving 6 bases between them. There are 13 residues in the CDR3. CDR1 is MNHEY and CDR2 is SVGAGI in the germline V gene. The CDR3 coding sequence is TGTGCCAGCAGAGCCTCCTCTGGAAACACCATATATTTT. Translated, it gives CASRASSGNTIYF.

V usage is TRBV6-2 or TRBV6-3 and J usage is TRBJ2-7; no definite D call. The CDR3 sequence is 15 residues long. Germline-derived CDR1 and CDR2 are MNHEY and SVGEGT. V was shortened by 2 bases and J by 5 bases, with 16 bases between the two germline ends. This CDR3 is CASSYSADPGDEQYF. In nucleotides, the CDR3 is TGTGCCAGCAGTTACAGCGCGGACCCAGGCGACGAGCAGTACTTC.

V is TRBV18 and J is TRBJ1-2; the match to TRBD1 covers 7 bases. The germline V gene encodes CDR1 KGHSH and CDR2 LQKENI. This CDR3 has 14 amino acids. Trimming took 6 bases from V and 3 from J; bases not matched to a gene: 7. The CDR3 is CASSQSQGDYGYTF. CDR3 nucleotide sequence: TGTGCCAGCTCGCAATCTCAGGGGGACTATGGCTACACCTTC.

The gene calls are TRBV7-3 and TRBJ2-2; 7 bases fit TRBD2. The CDR3 has 16 residues. The germline V gene encodes CDR1 SGHTA and CDR2 FQGTGA. Germline trimming cut 5 bases from V and 5 bases from J; bases unmatched to any gene: 11. This CDR3 reads CASSPRGSGLTGELFF. For the CDR3, the DNA is TGTGCCAGCAGCCCCCGGGGTAGCGGGCTTACCGGGGAGCTGTTTTTT. The entire variable domain, with the rest obtained from reference TRBV7-3 and TRBJ2-2, is as follows: GAGVSQTPSNKVTEKGKYVELRCDPISGHTALYWYRQSLGQGPEFLIYFQGTGAADDSGLPNDRFFAVRPEGSVSTLKIQRTERGDSAVYLCASSPRGSGLTGELFFGEGSRLTVL.